The 19 T cell receptor beta chains reported below all come from one sample, sequenced in a study of Tregs in tolerant kidney transplant recipients. The table came from immunoSEQ multiplex PCR; TCRdb's copy has only in-frame clones and leaves some out. The profile covers about 15,000 clones, with 80% appearing a single time and approximately 1.7% taken by the ten largest. The sequencing here drew on Tregs from blood, taken before the transplant. These receptors were obtained from a human donor who received a combined kidney and bone marrow transplant.

The rearrangement joins TRBV7-2 to TRBJ1-2, with D perhaps matching TRBD1 (6 bases). Germline V gene sequence: CDR1 SGHTA, CDR2 FQGNSA. This CDR3 contains 13 residues. V lost 10 bases and J lost 0, with 12 bases in between. This CDR3 is CAILGGPNYGYTF. CDR3 coding DNA: TGTGCCATCTTAGGGGGACCTAACTATGGCTACACCTTC. Filled out from reference TRBV7-2 and TRBJ1-2, the complete variable domain reads GAGVSQSPSNKVTEKGKDVELRCDPISGHTALYWYRQSLGQGLEFLIYFQGNSAPDKSGLPSDRFSAERTGGSVSTLTIQRTQQEDSAVYLCAILGGPNYGYTFGSGTRLTVV.

V usage is TRBV19 and J usage is TRBJ2-3; maybe TRBD2 (5 bases). V was pared by 5 bases and J by 9 bases, with 18 bases between. Germline V gene lookup returns CDR1 LNHDA and CDR2 SQIVND (reference sequence). The CDR3 sequence is 14 residues long. The CDR3 DNA is TGTGCCAGTAGTCCTGAGGGCAGACGGGGAACGCAGTATTTT. Translating it yields CASSPEGRRGTQYF.

The J gene is TRBJ2-7, the V gene TRBV7-9; 7 bases are shared with TRBD1. Germline CDR1 and CDR2: SEHNR and FQNEAQ (reference sequence). The CDR3 runs 14 residues. J was trimmed by 4 bases and V by 4 bases; bases with no gene match: 7. This CDR3 reads CASSSTGTSYEQYF. The CDR3 nucleotides are TGTGCCAGCAGCTCGACAGGGACGAGTTACGAGCAGTACTTC.

This chain connects TRBV28 to TRBJ2-3; D unclear. The CDR3 is made up of 12 amino acids. V was shortened by 6 bases and J by 3 bases, with 7 bases between the two germline ends. Germline values: CDR1 MDHEN, CDR2 SYDVKM. This CDR3 reads CASSLQTDTQYF. The CDR3 bases are TGTGCCAGCAGCCTGCAGACAGATACGCAGTATTTT.

This chain uses TRBV6-1 with TRBJ1-1; TRBD1 matches at 7 bases. V lost 8 bases to trimming and J lost 2 bases; unmatched junction nucleotides: 11. This CDR3 is built from 15 residues. Germline V gene data show CDR1 as MNHNS and CDR2 as SASEGT. This CDR3 is CASSSGQSFNTEAFF. CDR3 nucleotide sequence: TGTGCCAGCTCTTCGGGACAGAGCTTTAACACTGAAGCTTTCTTT.

The genes are TRBV5-6 and TRBJ1-4; possibly TRBD1 for D (6 bases). Germline CDR1 is SGHDT and CDR2 is YYEEEE. Between the trimmed V and J ends, which lost 4 bases and 8 bases, there was a span of 21 bases. This CDR3 spans 16 amino acids. CDR3 DNA sequence: TGTGCCAGCAGCCCTGGGACATCCGTCGTAGGGGAAAAACTGTTTTTT. Protein product: CASSPGTSVVGEKLFF.

In DNA, the CDR3 is TGTGCCTGGAGTGGCTACAGGGGAAAAGGGAACACTGAAGCTTTCTTT. Translating gives CAWSGYRGKGNTEAFF. This chain uses TRBV30 with TRBJ1-1; 7 nucleotides agree with TRBD1. In germline, CDR1 is GTSNPN, CDR2 SVGIG (reference sequence). V dropped 1 base and J dropped 1; count of bases not matched to a gene: 9. This CDR3 comprises 16 residues.

CDR3 protein: CASSYRGWYEQYF. CDR3 DNA sequence: TGTGCCAGCAGTTACAGGGGGTGGTACGAGCAGTACTTC. The chain recombines TRBV6-5 with TRBJ2-7, with D tentatively TRBD1 (6 bases). The CDR3 covers 13 residues. The V gene's germline CDR1 is MNHEY and CDR2 SVGAGI. V dropped 2 bases and J dropped 4 bases, with 9 bases sitting between them.

The chain couples TRBV5-1 to TRBJ2-7; 13 bases are shared with TRBD2. The length of the CDR3 is 15 residues. Germline CDR1 SGHRS, CDR2 YFSETQ. V dropped 3 bases and J dropped 6; count of bases not matched to a gene: 6. The CDR3 sequence is CASSSRLAGGSEQYF. In DNA, the CDR3 is TGCGCCAGCAGCTCAAGACTAGCGGGGGGCTCCGAGCAGTACTTC.

The chain employs TRBV18 and TRBJ1-5, with D possibly matching TRBD1 (5 bases). V was trimmed by 2 bases and J by 0 bases, leaving 14 bases between them. CDR1 is KGHSH and CDR2 is LQKENI in the germline V gene. This CDR3 contains 17 residues. CDR3 in amino acids: CASSPGRGSYSNQPQHF. The CDR3 DNA reads as TGTGCCAGCTCACCAGGGAGGGGTTCCTATAGCAATCAGCCCCAGCATTTT.

This rearrangement joins TRBV5-1 to TRBJ1-4, with 8 bases matching TRBD1. The CDR3 contains 16 residues. CDR1 and CDR2 from the germline V gene are SGHRS and YFSETQ. Trimming cost V 5 bases and J 8 bases; bases outside gene matches: 14. CDR3 nucleotides: TGCGCCAGCAGTCCTCAGACAGGGGCCCCTCAAGAAAAACTGTTTTTT. Amino acids: CASSPQTGAPQEKLFF. Full variable domain (outside the CDR3, taken from reference TRBV5-1 and TRBJ1-4): KAGVTQTPRYLIKTRGQQVTLSCSPISGHRSVSWYQQTPGQGLQFLFEYFSETQRNKGNFPGRFSGRQFSNSRSEMNVSTLELGDSALYLCASSPQTGAPQEKLFFGSGTQLSVL.

This clone is a singleton in its sample. This chain connects TRBV7-2 to TRBJ2-1; 13 bases agree with TRBD2. This CDR3 comprises 18 residues. CDR1 is SGHTA and CDR2 is FQGNSA in the germline V gene. The V gene end was trimmed by 4 bases and the J gene end by 4 bases; junction bases not matched to a gene: 10. DNA for the CDR3: TGTGCCAGCAGCTCCTGGACTAGCGGGAGTTGGGGGTACAATGAGCAGTTCTTC. Amino acid sequence: CASSSWTSGSWGYNEQFF.

This chain connects TRBV9 to TRBJ2-1; 11 nucleotides align to TRBD2. Germline assignment: CDR1 SGDLS and CDR2 YYNGEE. This CDR3 has 15 residues. Unmatched junction bases numbered 5, after V lost 4 bases and J lost 5 bases. The CDR3 protein is CASSPGLAEHNEQFF. The CDR3 DNA sequence: TGTGCCAGCAGCCCGGGACTAGCGGAACACAATGAGCAGTTCTTC.

The chain combines TRBV5-1 with TRBJ2-3, with 13 bases lining up with TRBD2. There are 16 residues in the CDR3. The V gene's germline CDR1 is SGHRS and CDR2 YFSETQ. V shed 2 bases and J 9 bases; nucleotides not matched to a gene: 9. CDR3 region: CASSLLAGGPTPTQYF. The DNA of the CDR3 is TGCGCCAGCAGCTTACTAGCGGGAGGGCCAACCCCCACGCAGTATTTT. Complete variable domain (other parts from reference TRBV5-1 and TRBJ2-3): KAGVTQTPRYLIKTRGQQVTLSCSPISGHRSVSWYQQTPGQGLQFLFEYFSETQRNKGNFPGRFSGRQFSNSRSEMNVSTLELGDSALYLCASSLLAGGPTPTQYFGPGTRLTVL.

There are a few counts of this clone. J is TRBJ2-7 and V is TRBV11-3; 15 bases align to TRBD2. Germline CDR1 is SGHNT and CDR2 is YENEEA. V shed 6 bases and J 6 bases; nucleotides not matched to a gene: 3. This CDR3 region has 14 residues. For the CDR3, the DNA is TGTGCCAGCAGTTTGGGACTAGCGGGAGGCGAGCAGTACTTC. Translated: CASSLGLAGGEQYF.

This chain uses TRBV7-8 with TRBJ2-5; perhaps TRBD2 as D (5 bases). Germline loops: CDR1 SGHVS, CDR2 FQNEAQ. The CDR3 length is 15 residues. V lost 1 base and J lost 0, with 9 bases in between. The CDR3 coding sequence is TGTGCCAGCAGCTTAGGGACTTTCTACCAAGAGACCCAGTACTTC. Translated: CASSLGTFYQETQYF.

This sequence joins TRBV6-5 and TRBJ1-3; 8 bases match TRBD1. V lost 2 bases, J lost 2 bases, and 2 bases stayed unmatched. Germline V lookup: CDR1 MNHEY, CDR2 SVGAGI. The CDR3 extends over 15 amino acids. CDR3 DNA: TGTGCCAGCAGTTACGGACAGGGTCCTGGAAACACCATATATTTT. It yields the protein CASSYGQGPGNTIYF.

The chain joins TRBV5-4 to TRBJ2-3; 10 positions agree with TRBD2. V lost 4 bases and J lost 3; bases outside the gene matches: 8. The length of the CDR3 is 16 residues. CDR1 is SGHNT and CDR2 is YYREEE in the germline V gene (reference sequence). The chain's CDR3 is CASSRPLAGITDTQYF. CDR3 bases: TGTGCCAGCAGCAGACCACTAGCGGGGATTACAGATACGCAGTATTTT.

V usage is TRBV6-5 and J usage is TRBJ1-2; tentative D call: TRBD1 (6 bases). The germline V gene has CDR1 MNHEY and CDR2 SVGAGI. The V and J ends lost 6 bases and 1 base respectively, with 15 bases between them. The CDR3 is 15 residues long. The CDR3 DNA reads as TGTGCCAGCAGCCCACTGGGGGCCCTTAACTATGGCTACACCTTC. Translated: CASSPLGALNYGYTF.